The 25 T cell receptor beta chains below all came from one sample that was sequenced in a study of T cell responses to AZD1222 COVID-19 vaccine (TCRdb year 2021). The library was generated by the immunoSEQ multiplex PCR assay. Entries here come from immuneACCESS through TCRdb and include only in-frame sequences with V and J called. Some clones fail to appear in such tables; in the studies checked, an unresolved V gene covers under half of the shortfall, and the cause of the remainder is unknown. Counted in this sample were roughly 99,000 clones; about nine tenths of them appeared once. Roughly 8.9% of the sample lies in the top ten. What the time point label conveys for this sample: about 28 days (+/-7) after the second vaccine dose. This specimen was peripheral blood, taken 28 days after the second AZD1222 dose. Source of these receptors: an adult who received the AZD1222 COVID-19 vaccine.

V gene TRBV18 combines with J gene TRBJ2-2; TRBD1 or TRBD2 may be the D gene (5 bases each). The V end lost 4 bases, the J end lost 4 bases, and 16 bases lay between the germline ends. Germline V lookup: CDR1 KGHSH, CDR2 LQKENI. The CDR3 runs to 16 residues. The CDR3 bases are TGTGCCAGCTCACTCAACCGGGACCTCGGCACCGGGGAGCTGTTTTTT. Its translation: CASSLNRDLGTGELFF.

This clone was counted once. The chain recombines TRBV5-6 with TRBJ2-7, with TRBD1 identical over 9 bases. Germline V CDR1 and CDR2: SGHDT, YYEEEE. This CDR3 comprises 14 residues. The V and J ends lost 4 bases and 3 bases, in that order; junction bases with no gene match: 5. The CDR3 here is CASSRTGDRYEQYF. DNA of the CDR3: TGTGCCAGCAGCAGGACAGGGGATCGCTACGAGCAGTACTTC.

The V and J genes are TRBV5-1 and TRBJ2-5; 13 bases align to TRBD2. The germline gives CDR1 SGHRS, CDR2 YFSETQ. Germline trimming cut 2 bases from V and 5 bases from J; bases unmatched to any gene: 3. The CDR3 length is 15 residues. CDR3 nucleotide sequence: TGCGCCAGCAGCTTTGGACTAGCGGGGGTTGAGACCCAGTACTTC. Translated, it gives CASSFGLAGVETQYF.

This clone came up a few times. The rearrangement links TRBV19 to TRBJ1-5; no firm D call. The CDR3 contains 13 residues. Germline V gene sequence: CDR1 LNHDA, CDR2 SQIVND (reference sequence). V was cut by 3 bases and J by 1 base, with 4 bases left in between. CDR3 protein: CASSMQSNQPQHF. Written as DNA, the CDR3 is TGTGCCAGTAGTATGCAGAGCAATCAGCCCCAGCATTTT.

This chain joins TRBV5-1 and TRBJ2-3; 8 nucleotides match TRBD1. This CDR3 has 14 residues. Germline V gives CDR1 SGHRS, CDR2 YFSETQ. The junction had 5 bases not matched to a gene; V was cut back by 4 bases and J by 4 bases. CDR3 bases: TGCGCCAGCAGCCCGACAGGGGACGCAGATACGCAGTATTTT. Protein sequence: CASSPTGDADTQYF.

A few counts support this clone. The V and J genes are TRBV6-5 and TRBJ2-7, with TRBD1 as a possible D gene (5 bases). This CDR3 region has 13 residues. Germline assignment: CDR1 MNHEY and CDR2 SVGAGI. Trimming took 5 bases from V and 3 from J, leaving 11 bases between them. The CDR3 coding sequence is TGTGCCAGCAGTCCCGGACAAAACTACGAGCAGTACTTC. This gives the protein CASSPGQNYEQYF.

J is TRBJ2-1 and V is TRBV28, with D perhaps matching TRBD1 or TRBD2 (5 bases each). This CDR3 comprises 12 residues. V lost 5 bases to trimming and J lost 12 bases, with 14 bases between them. The germline V gene encodes CDR1 MDHEN and CDR2 SYDVKM. CDR3 bases: TGTGCCAGCAGTCCCGGGACGCACCGGCAGTTCTTC. Its translation: CASSPGTHRQFF.

The chain links TRBV14 to TRBJ2-4; perhaps TRBD2 as D (6 bases). Trimming pared 4 bases from V and 3 bases from J, leaving 13 bases between. This CDR3 contains 15 residues. Per the germline V gene, CDR1 is SGHDN and CDR2 is FVKESK. As DNA, the CDR3 is TGTGCCAGCAGCCTACGCGGGGTCGACAAAAACATTCAGTACTTC. It codes for CASSLRGVDKNIQYF.

This rearrangement joins TRBV29-1 to TRBJ2-1, with D maybe TRBD2 (6 bases). Trimming took off 6 bases at V and 5 bases at J, with 11 bases between the two ends. Germline V CDR1 and CDR2: SQVTM, ANQGSEA. This CDR3 region has 12 residues. The CDR3 DNA reads TGCAGCGTAAGTAGCGGAGACAATGAGCAGTTCTTC. This translates into CSVSSGDNEQFF.

V gene TRBV7-8 combines with J gene TRBJ2-7, with a weak D call TRBD1 (6 bases). Trimming took 5 bases from V and 7 from J, leaving 24 bases between them. CDR3 length equals 16 residues. CDR1 and CDR2 from the germline V gene are SGHVS and FQNEAQ. The CDR3 coding sequence is TGTGCCAGCAGCCTTATGCGAGTGGGACAACAAAAGGAGCAGTACTTC. It encodes CASSLMRVGQQKEQYF. The full variable domain, with the rest looked up from reference TRBV7-8 and TRBJ2-7, is GAGVSQSPRYKVAKRGQDVALRCDPISGHVSLFWYQQALGQGPEFLTYFQNEAQLDKSGLPSDRFFAERPEGSVSTLKIQRTQQEDSAVYLCASSLMRVGQQKEQYFGPGTRLTVT.

The rearrangement uses TRBV25-1 and TRBJ1-2; perhaps TRBD1 as D (6 bases). Looked up from germline, CDR1 is MGHDK and CDR2 is SYGVNS. V gave up 3 bases and J gave up 7 bases, with 21 bases separating them. The CDR3 contains 16 residues. CDR3 DNA: TGTGCCAGCAGTGACGCAGGGATAGGGGGTGAGCTTGGCTACACCTTC. Amino acid sequence: CASSDAGIGGELGYTF.

The chain has TRBV24-1 and TRBJ2-7; 10 bases agree with TRBD2. The CDR3 runs 15 residues. Germline CDR1 reads KGHDR; CDR2 reads SFDVKD. The V segment lost 4 bases and the J segment 5 bases; nucleotides outside the gene matches: 7. The CDR3 region has the DNA TGTGCCACCAGTGACCGAGCGGGAGGGCCCGACGAGCAGTACTTC. Translating it yields CATSDRAGGPDEQYF.

Here the CDR3 reads CASSESYEQYF. The DNA of the CDR3 is TGTGCCAGCAGTGAATCCTACGAGCAGTACTTC. The chain carries TRBV25-1 and TRBJ2-7, with D unresolved. The CDR3 runs to 11 residues. Germline values: CDR1 MGHDK, CDR2 SYGVNS. Trimming cost V 1 base and J 2 bases, with 0 bases left between them.

The J gene is TRBJ2-1, the V gene TRBV24-1, with D unresolved. Germline CDR1 reads KGHDR; CDR2 reads SFDVKD. The CDR3 loop spans 14 amino acids. V lost 3 bases and J 8 bases, leaving 13 bases between the germline ends. CDR3 DNA: TGTGCCACCAGTGATCCGACGGAAGGTTATGAGCAGTTCTTC. Its protein product is CATSDPTEGYEQFF.

V is TRBV12-3 or TRBV12-4 and J is TRBJ1-1, with TRBD1 matching 7 bases. The CDR3 runs to 13 residues. V shed 5 bases and J 11 bases; nucleotides not matched to a gene: 11. CDR3 amino acids: CASSTDTQGRAFF. CDR3 coding DNA: TGTGCCAGCAGTACCGATACACAGGGGAGGGCTTTCTTT.

The V gene is TRBV4-3, the J gene TRBJ1-3, with D perhaps TRBD1 (5 bases). The CDR3 extends over 17 amino acids. CDR1 and CDR2 (germline): LGHNA, YSLEER. The ends were cut back, 0 bases at V and 0 bases at J, with 12 bases in the middle. As DNA, the CDR3 is TGCGCCAGCAGCCAAGAAGGAGGGGACTCCTCTGGAAACACCATATATTTT. The encoded protein is CASSQEGGDSSGNTIYF.

The chain carries TRBV9 and TRBJ2-3, with 7 bases fitting TRBD1. CDR3 size: 16 residues. Looked up from germline, CDR1 is SGDLS and CDR2 is YYNGEE. Trimming took 4 bases from V and 0 from J; bases not matched to a gene: 8. The CDR3 loop reads CASSTRTGRSTDTQYF. The CDR3 DNA is TGTGCCAGCAGCACCCGGACAGGCCGTAGCACAGATACGCAGTATTTT. Together with reference TRBV9 and TRBJ2-3, the CDR3 gives the full variable domain: DSGVTQTPKHLITATGQRVTLRCSPRSGDLSVYWYQQSLDQGLQFLIQYYNGEERAKGNILERFSAQQFPDLHSELNLSSLELGDSALYFCASSTRTGRSTDTQYFGPGTRLTVL.

V usage is TRBV6-5 and J usage is TRBJ2-3, with TRBD2 matching 8 bases. The germline gives CDR1 MNHEY, CDR2 SVGAGI. J lost 3 bases, V lost 0 bases, and 2 bases had no gene match. This CDR3 has 15 residues. In DNA, the CDR3 is TGTGCCAGCAGTTACTCCGGACTAGCAACAGATACGCAGTATTTT. Translated: CASSYSGLATDTQYF.

This chain connects TRBV6-4 to TRBJ2-2; D tentatively reads TRBD1 or TRBD2 (5 bases each). Germline lookup yields CDR1 MRHNA and CDR2 SNTAGT. CDR3 length: 15 amino acids. The V gene lost 6 bases and the J gene lost 5 bases, with 16 bases spanning the gap. This chain's CDR3 is CASSHSGAGTGELFF. CDR3 nucleotides: TGTGCCAGCAGCCACTCCGGGGCGGGTACCGGGGAGCTGTTTTTT.

This chain links TRBV9 with TRBJ2-3, with a possible D match to TRBD2 (7 bases). Trimming pared 3 bases from V and 5 bases from J, leaving 22 bases between. This CDR3 has 17 amino acids. Germline assignment: CDR1 SGDLS and CDR2 YYNGEE. Here the CDR3 DNA reads TGTGCCAGCAGCGCCACTGTAACGGGGGGCCAGATAGATACGCAGTATTTT. Its translation: CASSATVTGGQIDTQYF. The whole variable domain, filled in from reference TRBV9 and TRBJ2-3, reads DSGVTQTPKHLITATGQRVTLRCSPRSGDLSVYWYQQSLDQGLQFLIQYYNGEERAKGNILERFSAQQFPDLHSELNLSSLELGDSALYFCASSATVTGGQIDTQYFGPGTRLTVL.

V and J are TRBV19 and TRBJ1-1; D is undetermined. Germline CDR1 is LNHDA and CDR2 is SQIVND (reference sequence). The CDR3 has 15 residues. Trimming left V 5 bases short and J 5 bases short, with 18 bases between. The chain's CDR3 is CASSPNPPGKTEAFF. The CDR3 bases are TGTGCCAGTAGTCCTAACCCGCCCGGTAAGACTGAAGCTTTCTTT.

The chain combines TRBV28 with TRBJ2-1; 8 bases are a match to TRBD2. With V trimmed by 3 bases and J by 2 bases, 6 bases remained unmatched. This CDR3 spans 16 amino acids. Germline V gives CDR1 MDHEN, CDR2 SYDVKM. This chain's CDR3 is CASSLSAGGAYNEQFF. The CDR3 DNA is TGTGCCAGCAGTTTGTCGGCGGGAGGCGCCTACAATGAGCAGTTCTTC.

V is TRBV5-4 and J is TRBJ2-7, with 11 bases matching TRBD2. Per germline, CDR1 SGHNT and CDR2 YYREEE (reference sequence). The CDR3 has 14 amino acids. Germline trimming cut 5 bases from V and 5 bases from J; bases unmatched to any gene: 6. The CDR3 here is CASRVAGGKDEQYF. The CDR3 DNA is TGTGCCAGCAGGGTAGCGGGAGGGAAGGACGAGCAGTACTTC.

The chain is built from TRBV6-5 and TRBJ2-7; D might be TRBD1 (6 bases). The CDR3 consists of 15 residues. The germline V gene has CDR1 MNHEY and CDR2 SVGAGI. V was cut by 0 bases and J by 4 bases, with 13 bases left in between. This chain's CDR3 is CASSYSRSRGYEQYF. CDR3 nucleotides: TGTGCCAGCAGTTACTCGAGGTCCAGGGGATACGAGCAGTACTTC.

In the case of this clone: In the same sample, other DNA sequences code for this CDR3. The chain is built from TRBV27 and TRBJ1-6; D call uncertain. The CDR3 extends over 13 amino acids. Germline values: CDR1 MNHEY, CDR2 SMNVEV (reference sequence). Trimming removed 3 bases from V and 8 bases from J, with 8 bases in between. The DNA for the CDR3 is TGTGCCAGCAGTTTTGGGAATTATTCACCCCTCCACTTT. This codes for CASSFGNYSPLHF.